This T cell receptor (beta chain) was identified in a study of blood T cell repertoires in COVID-19. At the level of the study: Spain, Italy and the United States supplied samples that represented acute and convalescent COVID-19. The analysed material was cDNA or gDNA that came from T cells, B-cell-depleted T cells, or PBMCs.

As handled by the study authors: For nucleated cells, counts were estimated from reference gene primer amplification. Clones were sequenced by immunoSEQ multiplex PCR, and TCRdb holds only the in-frame ones, with some missing. The DNA gave D and trimming, while V, J and clone size come from that table. The top ten clones hold over 6% of a sample with fewer than 120,000 clones, about 72% of them seen once. Trimming shortened V by 7 bases and J by 0 bases, and 5 bases separated the two germline ends. CDR3 length: 12 amino acids. Germline assignment: CDR1 KGHDR and CDR2 SFDVKD. The specimen sequenced was peripheral blood. The sequence came from a woman aged 60-75 years with acute or convalescent COVID-19. V and J are TRBV24-1 and TRBJ2-5, with D unresolved. The CDR3 region has the DNA TGTGCCACCAGCGGGTACCAAGAGACCCAGTACTTC. Its protein is CATSGYQETQYF.